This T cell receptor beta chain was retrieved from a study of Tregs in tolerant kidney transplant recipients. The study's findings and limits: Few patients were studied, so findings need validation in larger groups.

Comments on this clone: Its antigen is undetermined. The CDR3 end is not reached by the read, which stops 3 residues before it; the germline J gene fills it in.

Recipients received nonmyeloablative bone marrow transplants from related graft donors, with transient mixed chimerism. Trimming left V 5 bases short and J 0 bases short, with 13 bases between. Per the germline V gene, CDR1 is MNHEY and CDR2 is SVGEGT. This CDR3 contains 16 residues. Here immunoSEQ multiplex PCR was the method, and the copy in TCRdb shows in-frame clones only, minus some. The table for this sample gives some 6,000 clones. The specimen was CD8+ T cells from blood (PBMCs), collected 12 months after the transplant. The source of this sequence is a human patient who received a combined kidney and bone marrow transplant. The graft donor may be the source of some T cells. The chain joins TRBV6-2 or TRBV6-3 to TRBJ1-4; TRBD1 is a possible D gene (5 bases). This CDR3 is CASSHDSGTTNEKLFF. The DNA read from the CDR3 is TGTGCCAGCAGTCATGACAGTGGAACAACTAATGAAAAA.